The clone carrying this TCR beta chain is labeled medium-sized. Its antigen is not identified. TCRdb ran MiXCR on the reads and lists one entry per CDR3 protein. The sample includes tens of thousands of distinct CDR3 sequences, roughly half of them seen just once. These data come from a study of type 1 regulatory T cells. For the study at large: T-allo10 is a Tr1-enriched, alloantigen-specific CD4 T cell product made in vitro.

Sequencing was carried out using cultured T cells, either the whole culture or a sorted T cell fraction (not recorded which). The clonotype was recovered from a human donor in good health.

CDR3 nucleotides: TGCAGTGCTAGGCCCCTGACAGGGGATACCGGGGAGCTGTTTTTT. This codes for CSARPLTGDTGELFF. V is TRBV20-1 and J is TRBJ2-2; 8 nucleotides match TRBD1. The germline V gene has CDR1 DFQATT and CDR2 SNEGSKA (reference sequence). V was clipped by 3 bases and J by 5 bases; unmatched bases: 8. The CDR3 is 15 amino acids.